The 28 T cell receptor beta chains below were found in one sample sequenced in a study of blood T cell repertoires in COVID-19. Libraries were prepared by immunoSEQ multiplex PCR; TCRdb keeps only in-frame clonotypes and omits some of them. This sample has 150,000 or so clones, with 80% to 90% found just once. The specimen sequenced was peripheral blood. These TCRs come from a woman aged 65 to 85 with COVID-19, enrolled during active disease.

CDR3 amino acids: CATSRRPRTGEEMGYTF. CDR3 bases: TGTGCCACCAGCAGGAGACCCCGGACAGGGGAAGAGATGGGCTACACCTTC. The J gene is TRBJ1-2, the V gene TRBV15; 9 bases fit TRBD1. Per germline, CDR1 LNHNV and CDR2 YYDKDF (reference sequence). This CDR3 spans 17 amino acids. The ends lost 3 bases at V and 8 bases at J; junction bases unmatched: 16.

The chain is built from TRBV5-1 and TRBJ2-2; 7 bases agree with TRBD1. There are 15 residues in the CDR3. J lost 0 bases, V lost 4 bases, and 3 bases had no gene match. The V gene's germline CDR1 is SGHRS and CDR2 YFSETQ. DNA for the CDR3: TGCGCCAGCAGCCCGGGACAGTCGAACACCGGGGAGCTGTTTTTT. Translating gives CASSPGQSNTGELFF.

CDR3 in DNA: TGTGCCAGCAGTGAAATCAGTTGGGCGTACACCGGGGAGCTGTTTTTT. Its translation: CASSEISWAYTGELFF. The chain is built from TRBV6-1 and TRBJ2-2; D is undetermined. This CDR3 has 16 amino acids. Germline V gene sequence: CDR1 MNHNS, CDR2 SASEGT. V was shortened by 2 bases and J by 3 bases, with 13 bases between the two germline ends.

This chain links TRBV5-1 with TRBJ1-1; 11 bases match TRBD1. The CDR3 is 17 residues long. Unmatched junction bases numbered 8, after V lost 4 bases and J lost 0 bases. Looked up from germline, CDR1 is SGHRS and CDR2 is YFSETQ. The CDR3 sequence: CASSTGDRGTMNTEAFF. Written as DNA, the CDR3 is TGCGCCAGCAGCACCGGGGACAGGGGGACCATGAACACTGAAGCTTTCTTT.

This rearrangement joins TRBV30 to TRBJ2-1; a weak D match, TRBD1 (5 bases). CDR1 is GTSNPN, CDR2 SVGIG, per germline (reference sequence). The CDR3 spans 14 residues. V was trimmed by 4 bases and J by 0 bases, leaving 10 bases between them. Written as DNA, the CDR3 is TGTGCCTGGAAACAGGATAGCTCCTACAATGAGCAGTTCTTC. It codes for CAWKQDSSYNEQFF.

The V gene is TRBV18, the J gene TRBJ1-3; maybe TRBD1 (6 bases). The CDR3 is 16 residues long. The germline V gene encodes CDR1 KGHSH and CDR2 LQKENI. V lost 3 bases to trimming and J lost 4 bases, with 16 bases between them. The CDR3 here is CASSPVWSGDGNTIYF. Here the CDR3 DNA reads TGTGCCAGCTCACCCGTCTGGTCAGGGGACGGAAACACCATATATTTT.

The chain links TRBV3-1 (or the pseudogene TRBV3-2) to TRBJ2-2; 11 bases match TRBD1. Germline CDR1 is LGHDT and CDR2 is YNNKEL (reference sequence). J gave up 6 bases and V 3 bases, and 3 bases lay outside the gene matches. The CDR3 is 15 amino acids. The CDR3 loop is CASSHQDRGPGELFF. DNA for the CDR3: TGTGCCAGCAGCCATCAGGACAGGGGGCCCGGGGAGCTGTTTTTT.

The chain has TRBV5-1 and TRBJ2-5, with D possibly TRBD1 on 6 matching bases. Trimming took 1 base from V and 3 from J, leaving 10 bases between them. CDR1 and CDR2 from the germline V gene are SGHRS and YFSETQ. The CDR3 runs to 14 residues. CDR3 DNA sequence: TGCGCCAGCAGCTTGACAGGGTATGAAGAGACCCAGTACTTC. It yields the protein CASSLTGYEETQYF.

The V call is TRBV13, the J call TRBJ1-6, with TRBD1 matching over 7 bases. Germline V gene sequence: CDR1 PRHDT, CDR2 FYEKMQ (reference sequence). The CDR3 totals 16 residues. With 4 bases clipped from V and 3 bases from J, the junction kept 6 bases outside the gene matches. CDR3 sequence (DNA): TGTGCCAGCAGCTCCGGTTACAGGGGCTATAATTCACCCCTCCACTTT. Amino acid sequence: CASSSGYRGYNSPLHF.

The V and J genes are TRBV5-1 and TRBJ2-2; D uncertain. The germline gives CDR1 SGHRS, CDR2 YFSETQ. The CDR3 has 15 residues. Trimming stripped 2 bases from V and 1 base from J, with 9 bases between. The CDR3 loop reads CASSFGTVNTGELFF. The CDR3 DNA reads TGCGCCAGCAGCTTCGGTACGGTGAACACCGGGGAGCTGTTTTTT.

The chain links TRBV4-1 to TRBJ1-3; 7 bases are a match to TRBD1. Per germline, CDR1 MGHRA and CDR2 YSYEKL. Trimming cost V 4 bases and J 0 bases; bases outside gene matches: 12. The CDR3 extends over 18 amino acids. The CDR3 is CASSLFRQGGSSGNTIYF. CDR3 bases: TGCGCCAGCAGCCTATTCCGACAGGGCGGATCCTCTGGAAACACCATATATTTT.

The rearrangement links TRBV7-9 to TRBJ1-5; no clear D gene. Deletions cut 4 bases from V and 9 bases from J, with 7 bases between. This CDR3 comprises 11 residues. Per germline, CDR1 SEHNR and CDR2 FQNEAQ (reference sequence). In nucleotides, the CDR3 is TGTGCCAGCAGCTCACCAGGGCCCCAGCATTTT. Amino acid sequence: CASSSPGPQHF.

V usage is TRBV28 and J usage is TRBJ2-4, with 8 bases matching TRBD2. After removal of 4 bases from V and 8 bases from J, the junction contained 4 bases not matched to a gene. Looked up from germline, CDR1 is MDHEN and CDR2 is SYDVKM. This CDR3 is 13 amino acids long. CDR3 in amino acids: CASSSGGVDIQYF. CDR3 DNA: TGTGCCAGCAGTTCCGGGGGGGTCGACATTCAGTACTTC.

This rearrangement joins TRBV9 to TRBJ1-5; TRBD1 aligns across 8 bases. Trimming took 4 bases from V and 0 from J; bases not matched to a gene: 3. Looked up from germline, CDR1 is SGDLS and CDR2 is YYNGEE. CDR3 length: 15 amino acids. CDR3 bases: TGTGCCAGCAGCACAGGGGGTGATAGCAATCAGCCCCAGCATTTT. Its protein product is CASSTGGDSNQPQHF.

The chain couples TRBV5-6 to TRBJ1-2; TRBD1 might be the D (6 bases). CDR3 length: 14 residues. Trimming removed 2 bases at V and 8 bases at J, with 16 bases between. Germline values: CDR1 SGHDT, CDR2 YYEEEE. The DNA for the CDR3 is TGTGCCAGCAGCTTTGGACAGAGCTATCGGGGCTACACCTTC. Its protein is CASSFGQSYRGYTF.

This chain uses TRBV5-4 with TRBJ2-1; TRBD2 aligns across 12 bases. Per the germline V gene, CDR1 is SGHNT and CDR2 is YYREEE (reference sequence). This CDR3 comprises 15 residues. With V trimmed by 10 bases and J by 7 bases, 12 bases remained unmatched. The CDR3: CAASSGGAVGNEQFF. CDR3 sequence (DNA): TGTGCCGCCTCTAGCGGGGGGGCCGTCGGGAATGAGCAGTTCTTC. Based on the CDR3 plus reference TRBV5-4 and TRBJ2-1, the full variable domain is ETGVTQSPTHLIKTRGQQVTLRCSSQSGHNTVSWYQQALGQGPQFIFQYYREEENGRGNFPPRFSGLQFPNYSSELNVNALELDDSALYLCAASSGGAVGNEQFFGPGTRLTVL.

J is TRBJ1-5 and V is TRBV19, with D possibly being TRBD1 (5 bases). V lost 0 bases and J lost 6, with 15 bases in between. CDR1 is LNHDA, CDR2 SQIVND, per germline (reference sequence). The CDR3 totals 16 residues. CDR3 DNA sequence: TGTGCCAGTAGTATAGATCAGCAGGGAAGGAGTCAGCCCCAGCATTTT. It translates to CASSIDQQGRSQPQHF. The variable domain in full, with the rest retrieved from reference TRBV19 and TRBJ1-5, is DGGITQSPKYLFRKEGQNVTLSCEQNLNHDAMYWYRQDPGQGLRLIYYSQIVNDFQKGDIAEGYSVSREKKESFPLTVTSAQKNPTAFYLCASSIDQQGRSQPQHFGDGTRLSIL.

The gene calls are TRBV6-4 and TRBJ2-7, with 7 bases lining up with TRBD1. Germline V CDR1 and CDR2: MRHNA, SNTAGT. The trim removed 1 base at V and 4 bases at J, leaving 19 bases unmatched. The CDR3 length is 19 residues. The CDR3: CASSDLSNDLDRVGYEQYF. The CDR3 DNA sequence: TGTGCCAGCAGTGACTTATCCAATGATCTAGACAGGGTAGGATACGAGCAGTACTTC.

This clone was observed a single time. The V and J genes are TRBV19 and TRBJ2-7; TRBD1 matches 8 bases. The CDR3 has 14 residues. Germline CDR1 and CDR2: LNHDA and SQIVND (reference sequence). Germline trimming cut 3 bases from V and 4 bases from J; bases unmatched to any gene: 5. DNA of the CDR3: TGTGCCAGTAGTATGAAACAGGGGGTTTACGAGCAGTACTTC. It encodes CASSMKQGVYEQYF.

The chain recombines TRBV5-6 with TRBJ2-5, with 9 bases identical to TRBD1. CDR3 length equals 16 residues. CDR1 and CDR2 from the germline V gene are SGHDT and YYEEEE. V shed 5 bases and J 5 bases; nucleotides not matched to a gene: 13. CDR3 in DNA: TGTGCCAGCAGTAGGCGGAGGGACAGGGCAGCTGAGACCCAGTACTTC. Translation gives CASSRRRDRAAETQYF.

V is TRBV7-9 and J is TRBJ2-7; no clear D. Trimming stripped 2 bases from V and 4 bases from J, with 12 bases between. The CDR3 spans 14 residues. Germline CDR1 and CDR2: SEHNR and FQNEAQ (reference sequence). The CDR3 nucleotides are TGTGCCAGCAGCTTAACCCCCAGCGCGTACGAGCAGTACTTC. Protein product: CASSLTPSAYEQYF. Filled out from reference TRBV7-9 and TRBJ2-7, the complete variable domain reads DTGVSQNPRHKITKRGQNVTFRCDPISEHNRLYWYRQTLGQGPEFLTYFQNEAQLEKSRLLSDRFSAERPKGSFSTLEIQRTEQGDSAMYLCASSLTPSAYEQYFGPGTRLTVT.

The V call is TRBV6-5, the J call TRBJ2-1; 8 nucleotides line up with TRBD2. CDR1 is MNHEY, CDR2 SVGAGI, per germline. Germline trimming cut 7 bases from V and 2 bases from J; bases unmatched to any gene: 7. The CDR3 is 15 residues long. The CDR3 region has the DNA TGTGCCAGCACCATCAAGCGGGGGCCCTACAATGAGCAGTTCTTC. Its protein is CASTIKRGPYNEQFF.

This clone was recorded many times. The genes are TRBV2 and TRBJ1-6; 8 bases are shared with TRBD1. Germline trimming cut 7 bases from V and 9 bases from J; bases unmatched to any gene: 14. The CDR3 is 16 amino acids. Germline V gives CDR1 SNHLY, CDR2 FYNNEI. The CDR3 region has the DNA TGTGCCAGCACCCCGAGGGACAGGACTTCGGGTTCACCCCTCCACTTT. Residues: CASTPRDRTSGSPLHF. Variable domain in full (rest from reference TRBV2 and TRBJ1-6): EPEVTQTPSHQVTQMGQEVILRCVPISNHLYFYWYRQILGQKVEFLVSFYNNEISEKSEIFDDQFSVERPDGSNFTLKIRSTKLEDSAMYFCASTPRDRTSGSPLHFGNGTRLTVT.

The genes are TRBV5-1 and TRBJ1-2; D remains unclear. Germline loops: CDR1 SGHRS, CDR2 YFSETQ. The CDR3 has 14 amino acids. Deletions cut 1 base from V and 5 bases from J, with 12 bases between. CDR3 in amino acids: CASSLTEVPYGYTF. The CDR3 DNA reads as TGCGCCAGCAGCTTGACCGAGGTCCCTTATGGCTACACCTTC.

This chain uses TRBV7-2 with TRBJ1-2, with D possibly TRBD1 on 5 matching bases. Between the trimmed V and J ends, which lost 1 base and 6 bases, there was a span of 12 bases. CDR1 is SGHTA, CDR2 FQGNSA, per germline. The CDR3 contains 14 residues. The CDR3 loop reads CASSLGRVSHGYTF. Here the CDR3 DNA reads TGTGCCAGCAGCTTAGGCAGGGTATCCCATGGCTACACCTTC.

The chain employs TRBV5-1 and TRBJ1-3; D is possibly TRBD1 (6 bases). The length of the CDR3 is 15 residues. V lost 1 base and J 6 bases, leaving 14 bases between the germline ends. Germline V gives CDR1 SGHRS, CDR2 YFSETQ. The CDR3: CASSLWETGTNTIYF. The CDR3 bases are TGCGCCAGCAGCTTGTGGGAGACAGGCACAAACACCATATATTTT.

V is TRBV5-4 and J is TRBJ2-7; 9 positions agree with TRBD1. The germline V gene has CDR1 SGHNT and CDR2 YYREEE (reference sequence). CDR3 length: 15 amino acids. Trimming cost V 6 bases and J 2 bases; bases outside gene matches: 9. The CDR3 loop reads CASKLGGQGPYEQYF. In nucleotides, the CDR3 is TGTGCCAGCAAGCTTGGGGGACAGGGACCCTACGAGCAGTACTTC.

This chain uses TRBV19 with TRBJ1-2, with TRBD1 matching 7 bases. From germline, CDR1 is LNHDA and CDR2 SQIVND (reference sequence). V lost 3 bases, J lost 4 bases, and 8 bases stayed unmatched. The CDR3 has 15 amino acids. DNA of the CDR3: TGTGCCAGTAGTATTAAGCCCAGGGGGTCCTATGGCTACACCTTC. Translation gives CASSIKPRGSYGYTF. Filled out from reference TRBV19 and TRBJ1-2, the complete variable domain reads DGGITQSPKYLFRKEGQNVTLSCEQNLNHDAMYWYRQDPGQGLRLIYYSQIVNDFQKGDIAEGYSVSREKKESFPLTVTSAQKNPTAFYLCASSIKPRGSYGYTFGSGTRLTVV.